Listed below are T cell receptor beta chains from one sample, sequenced in a study of control samples from healthy donors and cancer patients. Clones were read by immunoSEQ multiplex PCR, and TCRdb kept only the in-frame ones, dropping some. The table has 90,000 to 100,000 clones, less than 95% seen once; the top ten hold under 4%. Sequenced sample: blood. The receptors here all came from a woman between 18 and 29 years old in good health. CDR3s include the opening cysteine and the closing phenylalanine or tryptophan. D genes are given only for firm matches. Clone size is not always given. Where it is, it says once, few, many or a class for expanded clones.

D gene: .
clone size: .
J gene: TRBJ2-1
V gene: TRBV14
CDR3 DNA: TGTGCCAGCAGCCGGGGCAGGAGCTCCTACAATGAGCAGTTCTTC
CDR3 protein: CASSRGRSSYNEQFF

D gene: .
clone size: .
J gene: TRBJ1-1
V gene: TRBV5-1
CDR3 DNA: TGCGCCAGCAGGCCGACCATGAACACTGAAGCTTTCTTT
CDR3 protein: CASRPTMNTEAFF

D gene: .
clone size: .
J gene: TRBJ1-3
V gene: TRBV2
CDR3 DNA: TGTGCCACCACCTACTCAGCAGGGGCTGGAAACACCATATATTTT
CDR3 protein: CATTYSAGAGNTIYF

D gene: .
clone size: .
J gene: TRBJ1-2
V gene: TRBV7-9
CDR3 DNA: TGTGCCAGCAGCTCTGGCCTGGGAGGCTACACCTTC
CDR3 protein: CASSSGLGGYTF

D gene: .
clone size: .
J gene: TRBJ2-5
V gene: TRBV18
CDR3 DNA: TGTGCCAGCTCACCGTTACAGGGAACGGTAGAGACCCAGTACTTC
CDR3 protein: CASSPLQGTVETQYF

D gene: .
clone size: .
J gene: TRBJ2-7
V gene: TRBV10-2
CDR3 DNA: TGCGCCAGCAGTGACTTGGCTAGCGCGAGAGACGAGCAGTACTTC
CDR3 protein: CASSDLASARDEQYF

D gene: .
clone size: .
J gene: TRBJ1-2
V gene: TRBV9
CDR3 DNA: TGTGCCAGCAGCGTAGCAGGGGACTATGGCTACACCTTC
CDR3 protein: CASSVAGDYGYTF

D gene: TRBD2
clone size: .
J gene: TRBJ2-7
V gene: TRBV5-4
CDR3 DNA: TGTGCCAGCAGCGACGGGGGGGCGCGCGAGCAGTACTTC
CDR3 protein: CASSDGGAREQYF

D gene: .
clone size: .
J gene: TRBJ2-5
V gene: TRBV12-3/TRBV12-4
CDR3 DNA: TGTGCCAGCAGTCCGGTCGATCGGGAGACCCAGTACTTC
CDR3 protein: CASSPVDRETQYF

D gene: TRBD1
clone size: .
J gene: TRBJ1-4
V gene: TRBV19
CDR3 DNA: TGTGCCAGTAGTTTGCAGGGGGCCCATGAAAAACTGTTTTTT
CDR3 protein: CASSLQGAHEKLFF

D gene: .
clone size: many
J gene: TRBJ1-1
V gene: TRBV21-1
CDR3 DNA: TGTGCCAGCAGCAAAGCGGGACAGGGCACTGAAGCTTTCTTT
CDR3 protein: CASSKAGQGTEAFF

D gene: .
clone size: .
J gene: TRBJ2-3
V gene: TRBV4-1
CDR3 DNA: TGCGCCAGCAGCCAAGATGGCGGCACAGATACGCAGTATTTT
CDR3 protein: CASSQDGGTDTQYF

D gene: TRBD2
clone size: .
J gene: TRBJ2-7
V gene: TRBV7-9
CDR3 DNA: TGTGCCAGCAGCCACACTAGCGGGGGCCTTTGGTCCTACGAGCAGTACTTC
CDR3 protein: CASSHTSGGLWSYEQYF

D gene: .
clone size: once
J gene: TRBJ2-2
V gene: TRBV21-1
CDR3 DNA: TGTGCCAGCAGCCCGTCCTGGGTCGTCCCCACCGGGGAGCTGTTTTTT
CDR3 protein: CASSPSWVVPTGELFF

D gene: .
clone size: .
J gene: TRBJ2-7
V gene: TRBV27
CDR3 DNA: TGTGCCAGCATGCAACCGGACAGCTCCTACGAGCAGTACTTC
CDR3 protein: CASMQPDSSYEQYF

D gene: .
clone size: .
J gene: TRBJ2-1
V gene: TRBV7-3
CDR3 DNA: TGTGCCAGCAGCTTAACAGTCCAGTCTGCCTACAATGAGCAGTTCTTC
CDR3 protein: CASSLTVQSAYNEQFF

D gene: .
clone size: .
J gene: TRBJ2-7
V gene: TRBV10-1
CDR3 DNA: TGCGCCAGCAGTGCAATCCCCGGTGGGAGCGAGCAGTACTTC
CDR3 protein: CASSAIPGGSEQYF

D gene: TRBD1
clone size: .
J gene: TRBJ1-5
V gene: TRBV6-5
CDR3 DNA: TGTGCCAGCAGGGGACAGGGGGATCAGCCCCAGCATTTT
CDR3 protein: CASRGQGDQPQHF

D gene: TRBD2
clone size: .
J gene: TRBJ2-7
V gene: TRBV5-1
CDR3 DNA: TGCGCCAGCTCATTGGGGACTAGCGTTGAATACGAGCAGTACTTC
CDR3 protein: CASSLGTSVEYEQYF

D gene: .
clone size: .
J gene: TRBJ1-2
V gene: TRBV6-1
CDR3 DNA: TGTGCCAGCAGTGATGGGACCCTGTATGGCTACACCTTC
CDR3 protein: CASSDGTLYGYTF

D gene: TRBD2
clone size: .
J gene: TRBJ2-4
V gene: TRBV5-1
CDR3 DNA: TGCGCCAGCAGCTTTGACTATAGCGGGGAGAAAAACATTCAGTACTTC
CDR3 protein: CASSFDYSGEKNIQYF

D gene: .
clone size: .
J gene: TRBJ1-2
V gene: TRBV5-4
CDR3 DNA: TGTGCCAGCAGCTTGGGTAGCCCTATGGGCTATGGCTACACCTTC
CDR3 protein: CASSLGSPMGYGYTF

D gene: TRBD1
clone size: .
J gene: TRBJ1-2
V gene: TRBV7-3
CDR3 DNA: TGTGCCAGCAGCCCCGGCGGGACAGACTATGGCTACACCTTC
CDR3 protein: CASSPGGTDYGYTF

D gene: TRBD1
clone size: .
J gene: TRBJ1-5
V gene: TRBV19
CDR3 DNA: TGTGCCAGTAGTATCGACAGGGGTTTCGAACAGCCCCAGCATTTT
CDR3 protein: CASSIDRGFEQPQHF

D gene: .
clone size: .
J gene: TRBJ2-5
V gene: TRBV14
CDR3 DNA: TGTGCCAGCAGCCAATCAGCCGGGGCCTTCGAGACCCAGTACTTC
CDR3 protein: CASSQSAGAFETQYF

D gene: .
clone size: .
J gene: TRBJ1-5
V gene: TRBV4-1
CDR3 DNA: TGCGCCAGCAGCCAAGATGAGGGCAATCAGCCCCAGCATTTT
CDR3 protein: CASSQDEGNQPQHF

D gene: .
clone size: .
J gene: TRBJ1-1
V gene: TRBV5-5
CDR3 DNA: TGTGCCAGCAGCTCCCGGGAGGCTGAAGCTTTCTTT
CDR3 protein: CASSSREAEAFF

D gene: TRBD2
clone size: .
J gene: TRBJ2-7
V gene: TRBV4-1
CDR3 DNA: TGCGCCAGCAGGCCGAACTCCGGGACTAGCTACGAGCAGTACTTC
CDR3 protein: CASRPNSGTSYEQYF

D gene: .
clone size: .
J gene: TRBJ2-1
V gene: TRBV18
CDR3 DNA: TGTGCCAGCTCACTGGGAGAGACTGAGCAGTTCTTC
CDR3 protein: CASSLGETEQFF

D gene: TRBD1
clone size: .
J gene: TRBJ1-2
V gene: TRBV3-1/TRBV3-2
CDR3 DNA: TGTGCCAGCAGCCAAGAGCAGGGGGACTATGGCTACACCTTC
CDR3 protein: CASSQEQGDYGYTF

D gene: TRBD1
clone size: .
J gene: TRBJ2-2
V gene: TRBV5-6
CDR3 DNA: TGTGCCAGCAGCTTGGAGGACAGGGGAGACACCGGGGAGCTGTTTTTT
CDR3 protein: CASSLEDRGDTGELFF

D gene: TRBD1
clone size: .
J gene: TRBJ2-1
V gene: TRBV10-2
CDR3 DNA: TGCGCCAGCGGGAAGACAGGGGGCGGGAATGAGCAGTTCTTC
CDR3 protein: CASGKTGGGNEQFF

D gene: .
clone size: .
J gene: TRBJ1-5
V gene: TRBV10-2
CDR3 DNA: TGCGCCAGCAGTGATTCAGGATACAATCAGCCCCAGCATTTT
CDR3 protein: CASSDSGYNQPQHF

D gene: .
clone size: .
J gene: TRBJ1-1
V gene: TRBV4-1
CDR3 DNA: TGCGCCAGCAGCCAAGAGTGGGTTGGGGACACTGAAGCTTTCTTT
CDR3 protein: CASSQEWVGDTEAFF

D gene: .
clone size: .
J gene: TRBJ1-2
V gene: TRBV3-1/TRBV3-2
CDR3 DNA: TGTGCCAGCAGCCAAGACGGGCTTAACTATGGCTACACCTTC
CDR3 protein: CASSQDGLNYGYTF

D gene: TRBD1
clone size: .
J gene: TRBJ1-1
V gene: TRBV11-2
CDR3 DNA: TGTGCCAGCAGCTCAAGGAACAGGGGGGTCACTGAAGCTTTCTTT
CDR3 protein: CASSSRNRGVTEAFF

D gene: TRBD1
clone size: .
J gene: TRBJ1-1
V gene: TRBV27
CDR3 DNA: TGTGCCAGCAGTAAGACAGGGCCGAACACTGAAGCTTTCTTT
CDR3 protein: CASSKTGPNTEAFF

D gene: .
clone size: once
J gene: TRBJ1-4
V gene: TRBV3-1/TRBV3-2
CDR3 DNA: TGTGCCAGCAGCCAAGGAGGACATGAAAAACTGTTTTTT
CDR3 protein: CASSQGGHEKLFF

D gene: TRBD1
clone size: .
J gene: TRBJ2-2
V gene: TRBV9
CDR3 DNA: TGTGCCAGCAGCCCCGACAGGGCTGGCACCGGGGAGCTGTTTTTT
CDR3 protein: CASSPDRAGTGELFF

D gene: TRBD1
clone size: .
J gene: TRBJ1-1
V gene: TRBV10-3
CDR3 DNA: TGTGCCATCAGTGGTCCCCAACAGGGGGCGAACACTGAAGCTTTCTTT
CDR3 protein: CAISGPQQGANTEAFF

D gene: .
clone size: .
J gene: TRBJ1-2
V gene: TRBV5-4
CDR3 DNA: TGTGCCAGCAGCACTCAGAACTCCCATGGCTACACCTTC
CDR3 protein: CASSTQNSHGYTF

D gene: TRBD1
clone size: .
J gene: TRBJ2-3
V gene: TRBV6-1
CDR3 DNA: TGTGCCAGCAGTGAAGCCCCAGGACAGGGGACAGATACGCAGTATTTT
CDR3 protein: CASSEAPGQGTDTQYF

D gene: .
clone size: .
J gene: TRBJ2-7
V gene: TRBV19
CDR3 DNA: TGTGCCAGTAGTATCCAGGTCCGCTACGAGCAGTACTTC
CDR3 protein: CASSIQVRYEQYF

D gene: TRBD2
clone size: .
J gene: TRBJ2-1
V gene: TRBV7-2
CDR3 DNA: TGTGCCAGCAGCTTTACTAGCGGGGGGACGAATGAGCAGTTCTTC
CDR3 protein: CASSFTSGGTNEQFF

D gene: .
clone size: .
J gene: TRBJ1-1
V gene: TRBV5-1
CDR3 DNA: TGCGCCAGCAATAAGATGGTGCTCGGGAACACTGAAGCTTTCTTT
CDR3 protein: CASNKMVLGNTEAFF

D gene: .
clone size: .
J gene: TRBJ2-1
V gene: TRBV2
CDR3 DNA: TGTGCCAGCAGACCTCCGGGACCGCCGGAATACAATGAGCAGTTCTTC
CDR3 protein: CASRPPGPPEYNEQFF

D gene: .
clone size: .
J gene: TRBJ1-4
V gene: TRBV19
CDR3 DNA: TGTGCCAGTAGTATCTACGAGACAACTAATGAAAAACTGTTTTTT
CDR3 protein: CASSIYETTNEKLFF

D gene: .
clone size: .
J gene: TRBJ1-2
V gene: TRBV12-3/TRBV12-4
CDR3 DNA: TGTGCCAGCAGTTTGGCGGATGGCTACACCTTC
CDR3 protein: CASSLADGYTF

D gene: .
clone size: .
J gene: TRBJ1-1
V gene: TRBV9
CDR3 DNA: TGTGCCAGCAGCCCCTGGGGCACTGAAGCTTTCTTT
CDR3 protein: CASSPWGTEAFF

D gene: TRBD1
clone size: .
J gene: TRBJ1-6
V gene: TRBV3-1/TRBV3-2
CDR3 DNA: TGTGCCAGCAGCATCTCGGCAGGGGGCTCACCCCTCCACTTT
CDR3 protein: CASSISAGGSPLHF

D gene: .
clone size: .
J gene: TRBJ2-7
V gene: TRBV5-1
CDR3 DNA: TGCGCCAGCAGCCGAGCTACAGACCTAACCTACGAGCAGTACTTC
CDR3 protein: CASSRATDLTYEQYF

D gene: TRBD1
clone size: .
J gene: TRBJ2-7
V gene: TRBV19
CDR3 DNA: TGTGCCAGTGGACAAATCCACGGGACAGGAGCCTACGAGCAGTACTTC
CDR3 protein: CASGQIHGTGAYEQYF

D gene: TRBD1
clone size: .
J gene: TRBJ2-7
V gene: TRBV11-2
CDR3 DNA: TGTGCCAGCAGCCCCGGGACAGCTAACTCCTACGAGCAGTACTTC
CDR3 protein: CASSPGTANSYEQYF